Included here is one T cell receptor beta chain sequence, with context. The antigen it recognizes is unknown. No base quality information exists; no much larger clone differs at one position. Patients with a history of autoimmune disease or receiving systemic immunosuppression were excluded from the trial. In every dose cohort, peripheral blood was drawn for TCR sequencing at baseline, cycle 4 day 1, and cycle 7 day 1. The samples were taken from a phase I, first-in-human, multicenter, open-label dose-escalation trial of ivuxolimab. Adults with locally advanced or metastatic melanoma, renal cell, hepatocellular, or head and neck squamous cell carcinoma were enrolled in the trial. Before TCR sequencing, CD4+ and CD8+ T cells were separately sorted from peripheral blood. Genomic DNA was isolated from the sorted cells so that the TCRbeta CDR3 region could be sequenced. TCRbeta CDR3 regions were sequenced using the immunoSEQ Assay. TCRdb stores this immuneACCESS table with in-frame sequences only. Part of the clones is absent; in the studies checked, under half of the shortfall reflects unresolved V genes, and no reason is known for the rest. The sample records about 62,000 clones, 85% of which are singletons. 4% of the sample comes from the top ten.

The record originates from a study of OX40 agonist ivuxolimab in advanced cancers. Describing the broader study: The costimulatory receptor OX40 (CD134) was targeted by ivuxolimab, a fully human IgG2 agonistic monoclonal antibody. In the dose-escalation cohort, 70% to 85% of patients were male, and the mean age was approximately 64 years, with a range of 23 to 79. Peripheral TCRbeta sequencing was intended to test whether TCR sequence diversity was altered and clonal T-cell expansion was caused by ivuxolimab. Partial responses were achieved by three dose-escalation patients, of whom one had hepatocellular carcinoma and two had cutaneous melanoma. Intravenous ivuxolimab was administered to patients every 2 weeks at six dose levels: 0.01, 0.1, 0.3, 1.5, 3 and 10 mg/kg. Among the roughly 52 dose-escalation patients, around 19 had hepatocellular carcinoma, about 15 melanoma, 9 renal cell carcinoma and 9 head and neck cancer. The paper reports the monotherapy dose-escalation portion (N of about 52 patients) of the phase I ivuxolimab trial. Patients were allowed to have had prior anti-PD-1, anti-PD-L1 or anti-CTLA-4 therapy, and 30% to 40% of the dose-escalation patients had previously received checkpoint inhibitors.

V is pared back by 6 bases and J by 5 bases, with 16 bases lying between the germline termini. The CDR3, cysteine through phenylalanine, is 14 amino acids long. CDR3 DNA is the only sequence kept; it has 42 bases, read in frame from the first base. CDR1 and CDR2 are read off the germline V gene as MDHEN and SYDVKM. The investigation overall reported the following: In the 0.1-3.0 mg/kg groups, partial responders had among the lowest normalized peripheral clonal expansion, particularly in CD8+ T cells. Clonal expansion of both CD4+ and CD8+ blood T cells was observed from baseline to week 6 at doses 0.1 to 3.0 mg/kg. On average, CD8+ T cells showed more expanded clones than CD4+ T cells after ivuxolimab. The antigen specificity of the peripheral T cells that underwent clonal expansion was not determined. Low levels of normalized T-cell clonal expansion were also seen in some patients who did not respond.

Sequenced material: CD4+ or CD8+ T cells sorted from blood, taken in a trial of the OX40 agonist ivuxolimab. The clonotype was recovered from an adult with an advanced solid tumor such as melanoma, head and neck, liver or kidney cancer. Recombination joined TRBV28 with TRBJ2-5, with TRBD1 tentatively as D gene (6 bases match). CDR3 loop: CASSRGGWGETQYF. The bases are TGTGCCAGCAGCCGAGGGGGTTGGGGGGAGACCCAGTACTTC.